A selection of T cell receptor beta chains follows, all from one sample in a study of Ad26.COV2.S vaccination and SARS-CoV-2 variants. Repertoires were generated with immunoSEQ multiplex PCR, while TCRdb's copy carries only in-frame clones and drops some. The sample holds approximately 300,000 clones, about 86% seen once. The sample was peripheral blood, taken in a trial of Ad26.COV2.S vaccine versus placebo. The receptor set was obtained from a person aged 18 to 59 who received the Ad26.COV2.S COVID-19 vaccine or a placebo. Each CDR3 is given with its conserved first and last residue. The order of the fields is V gene, clone size, D gene, J gene, CDR3 protein, CDR3 DNA. The D gene is left open where the match is weak. The size entry is marked missing in some rows and otherwise reads once, few, many or a size class.

v_gene: TRBV4-1
abundance: NA
d_gene: NA
j_gene: TRBJ1-1
CDR3aa: CASSPSRSMNTEAFF
CDR3nt: TGCGCCAGCAGCCCATCCAGGTCCATGAACACTGAAGCTTTCTTT

v_gene: TRBV5-1
abundance: once
d_gene: NA
j_gene: TRBJ1-2
CDR3aa: CASSLGQVKNYGYTF
CDR3nt: TGCGCCAGCAGCTTGGGACAGGTAAAGAACTATGGCTACACCTTC

v_gene: TRBV24-1
abundance: once
d_gene: TRBD1
j_gene: TRBJ1-1
CDR3aa: CATSDLLPGGHTEAFF
CDR3nt: TGTGCCACCAGTGATTTGCTTCCAGGGGGTCACACTGAAGCTTTCTTT

v_gene: TRBV5-1
abundance: NA
d_gene: NA
j_gene: TRBJ1-2
CDR3aa: CASTVLAGGIDGYTF
CDR3nt: TGCGCCAGCACCGTTTTAGCAGGAGGTATAGATGGCTACACCTTC

v_gene: TRBV11-1
abundance: NA
d_gene: TRBD1
j_gene: TRBJ1-1
CDR3aa: CASSPRGPATNTEAFF
CDR3nt: TGTGCCAGCAGCCCCAGGGGGCCGGCAACGAACACTGAAGCTTTCTTT

v_gene: TRBV7-7
abundance: NA
d_gene: TRBD2
j_gene: TRBJ2-1
CDR3aa: CASSPLSGGYNEQFF
CDR3nt: TGTGCCAGCAGCCCCCTTAGCGGGGGATACAATGAGCAGTTCTTC

v_gene: TRBV6-6
abundance: NA
d_gene: TRBD2
j_gene: TRBJ2-1
CDR3aa: CASNQAGADYEQFF
CDR3nt: TGTGCCAGCAACCAAGCGGGGGCCGACTATGAGCAGTTCTTC

v_gene: TRBV18
abundance: NA
d_gene: NA
j_gene: TRBJ1-5
CDR3aa: CASSSQGIGSNQPQHF
CDR3nt: TGTGCCAGCTCATCGCAGGGAATCGGGAGCAATCAGCCCCAGCATTTT

v_gene: TRBV10-1
abundance: NA
d_gene: NA
j_gene: TRBJ2-7
CDR3aa: CASSERAISGEQYF
CDR3nt: TGCGCCAGCAGTGAGCGGGCAATTTCGGGCGAGCAGTACTTC

v_gene: TRBV7-8
abundance: NA
d_gene: NA
j_gene: TRBJ1-2
CDR3aa: CASSPTRVGARDGYTF
CDR3nt: TGTGCCAGCAGCCCGACCCGGGTGGGGGCACGGGATGGCTACACCTTC

v_gene: TRBV28
abundance: NA
d_gene: NA
j_gene: TRBJ1-2
CDR3aa: CASSSPSQRGGTF
CDR3nt: TGTGCCAGCAGTTCCCCCTCCCAGCGGGGCGGAACCTTC

v_gene: TRBV19
abundance: NA
d_gene: NA
j_gene: TRBJ1-1
CDR3aa: CASSISPYPWNTEAFF
CDR3nt: TGTGCCAGTAGTATCTCTCCTTATCCCTGGAACACTGAAGCTTTCTTT

v_gene: TRBV5-1
abundance: once
d_gene: NA
j_gene: TRBJ2-1
CDR3aa: CASRTNSYNEQFF
CDR3nt: TGCGCCAGCAGGACTAACTCCTACAATGAGCAGTTCTTC

v_gene: TRBV6-5
abundance: once
d_gene: NA
j_gene: TRBJ1-4
CDR3aa: CASSLMGATNEKLFF
CDR3nt: TGTGCCAGCAGCCTGATGGGGGCAACTAATGAAAAACTGTTTTTT

v_gene: TRBV12-3/TRBV12-4
abundance: NA
d_gene: NA
j_gene: TRBJ1-2
CDR3aa: CASSYSGGYTF
CDR3nt: TGTGCCAGCAGCTACAGCGGTGGCTACACCTTC

v_gene: TRBV7-8
abundance: NA
d_gene: NA
j_gene: TRBJ1-3
CDR3aa: CASSLERHRGSGNTIYF
CDR3nt: TGTGCCAGCAGCTTAGAACGGCATAGGGGATCTGGAAACACCATATATTTT

v_gene: TRBV29-1
abundance: NA
d_gene: NA
j_gene: TRBJ2-1
CDR3aa: CSVLAQNSYNEQFF
CDR3nt: TGCAGCGTACTGGCCCAAAACTCCTACAATGAGCAGTTCTTC

v_gene: TRBV19
abundance: NA
d_gene: NA
j_gene: TRBJ2-2
CDR3aa: CASSEFTGSTGELFF
CDR3nt: TGTGCCAGTAGTGAGTTTACAGGGAGCACCGGGGAGCTGTTTTTT

v_gene: TRBV6-5
abundance: NA
d_gene: NA
j_gene: TRBJ2-2
CDR3aa: CASVPGVGTGELFF
CDR3nt: TGTGCCAGCGTCCCGGGCGTAGGGACCGGGGAGCTGTTTTTT

v_gene: TRBV7-9
abundance: NA
d_gene: TRBD1
j_gene: TRBJ2-7
CDR3aa: CASSDRDRSSYEQYF
CDR3nt: TGTGCCAGCAGCGACCGGGACAGGAGCTCCTACGAGCAGTACTTC

v_gene: TRBV19
abundance: once
d_gene: TRBD1
j_gene: TRBJ1-1
CDR3aa: CASRATRQGTITEAFF
CDR3nt: TGTGCCAGTAGAGCTACTCGACAGGGGACGATCACTGAAGCTTTCTTT

v_gene: TRBV5-5
abundance: NA
d_gene: NA
j_gene: TRBJ1-1
CDR3aa: CASSLGPRQGYTEAFF
CDR3nt: TGTGCCAGCAGCTTGGGCCCTAGGCAGGGCTACACTGAAGCTTTCTTT

v_gene: TRBV6-2/TRBV6-3
abundance: once
d_gene: NA
j_gene: TRBJ1-4
CDR3aa: CASSTDPATNEKLFF
CDR3nt: TGTGCCAGCAGCACGGACCCGGCAACTAATGAAAAACTGTTTTTT

v_gene: TRBV18
abundance: NA
d_gene: NA
j_gene: TRBJ2-3
CDR3aa: CASSQTSTDTQYF
CDR3nt: TGTGCCAGCTCACAGACTAGCACAGATACGCAGTATTTT

v_gene: TRBV7-2
abundance: NA
d_gene: NA
j_gene: TRBJ2-5
CDR3aa: CASSLGSLETQYF
CDR3nt: TGTGCCAGCAGCTTAGGCAGCCTCGAGACCCAGTACTTC

v_gene: TRBV3-1/TRBV3-2
abundance: NA
d_gene: TRBD1
j_gene: TRBJ2-1
CDR3aa: CASSQGGQGSGNEQFF
CDR3nt: TGTGCCAGCAGCCAAGGTGGACAGGGGTCTGGAAATGAGCAGTTCTTC

v_gene: TRBV3-1/TRBV3-2
abundance: NA
d_gene: NA
j_gene: TRBJ1-2
CDR3aa: CASSQSEGYGYTF
CDR3nt: TGTGCCAGCAGCCAATCCGAAGGGTATGGCTACACCTTC

v_gene: TRBV3-1/TRBV3-2
abundance: NA
d_gene: NA
j_gene: TRBJ2-7
CDR3aa: CASSQLGQIYEQYF
CDR3nt: TGTGCCAGCAGCCAATTGGGCCAAATCTACGAGCAGTACTTC

v_gene: TRBV2
abundance: NA
d_gene: NA
j_gene: TRBJ2-1
CDR3aa: CASRRGQGGTYNEQFF
CDR3nt: TGTGCCAGCAGGAGAGGCCAGGGAGGTACCTACAATGAGCAGTTCTTC

v_gene: TRBV19
abundance: NA
d_gene: NA
j_gene: TRBJ2-1
CDR3aa: CASTTALHYNEQFF
CDR3nt: TGTGCCAGTACCACGGCACTACACTACAATGAGCAGTTCTTC

v_gene: TRBV4-3
abundance: NA
d_gene: TRBD1
j_gene: TRBJ1-4
CDR3aa: CASSRDRGFEKLFF
CDR3nt: TGCGCCAGCAGCCGGGACAGGGGTTTTGAAAAACTGTTTTTT

v_gene: TRBV29-1
abundance: once
d_gene: TRBD2
j_gene: TRBJ2-3
CDR3aa: CSVGNSRGGTDTQYF
CDR3nt: TGCAGCGTTGGAAACTCGCGGGGGGGCACAGATACGCAGTATTTT